The text below deals with one T cell receptor (beta chain). Its antigen remains undetermined. Qualities for individual bases were not recorded, and no much larger clone is one base off. This CDR3 is also generated by other DNA sequences in the sample. The data derive from a study of Ad26.COV2.S vaccination and SARS-CoV-2 variants (dated by TCRdb to the early 2020s). For the wider study: Vaccine-arm donors were drawn from COV1001, a multicentre, randomized, double-blind, placebo-controlled phase I-IIa trial of Ad26.COV2.S in healthy adults. Ad26.COV2.S was administered intramuscularly at 5 x 10^10 or 1 x 10^11 viral particles, either as a single shot or as two shots given 56 days apart. TCRbeta repertoire sequencing served as the tool for gauging how specific and how broad the SARS-CoV-2-reactive T cell receptors were following Ad26.COV2.S vaccination. Investigators did not know the trial group allocation while performing experiments and assessing outcomes. The TCR-sequenced set comprised about 30 samples: around 20 Ad26.COV2.S vaccine recipients, 5 placebo recipients and 8 SARS-CoV-2 convalescent individuals. Participants in the trial were split at random into five groups of five each, receiving low-dose or high-dose Ad26.COV2.S once or twice, or else placebo on both occasions.

From the cysteine up to the phenylalanine, the CDR3 has a length of 12 residues. Just the 36-base CDR3 DNA is kept, in frame starting at base 1. The trim is 3 bases for V and 0 bases for J, with a gap of 6 bases between the germline ends. CDR1 and CDR2 (GTSNPN, SVGIG) derive from the germline V gene (reference sequence). The treatment or condition label on this specimen signifies: approximately 18 received Ad26.COV2.S at low or high dose, single or two shots; about 5 received placebo; per-sample allocation not given. Repertoires of vaccine and placebo recipients were sequenced from samples taken on day 63 after the first injection. In Cohort 1b, about two dozen adults aged 18-55 years were enrolled at a single site in Boston, USA, between 29 July and 7 August 2020. Ad26.COV2.S was a replication-incompetent adenovirus type 26 vector expressing a prefusion-stabilized SARS-CoV-2 spike protein from the original Wuhan strain.

Broad study findings and their caveats: Vaccine and placebo recipients had comparable non-spike TCR breadth, which fits with the vaccine containing only spike. After vaccination, spike-specific CD8+ and CD4+ T cell responses were reported to show substantial breadth. Spike-specific TCR breadth was higher in Ad26.COV2.S recipients than in placebo recipients (P = 0.0014). The study was not powered to compare responses between vaccine doses or regimens. The authors noted that the TCR breadth and depth analyses may have underestimated total T cell responses.

The immunoSEQ Assay was used to sequence TCRbeta CDR3 regions. After extraction, genomic DNA underwent amplification by bias-controlled multiplex PCR, followed by high-throughput sequencing. Per the authors' processing: To quantify the absolute abundance of each unique TCRbeta CDR3 region, sequences were collapsed and filtered. T cell fraction was estimated by normalizing TCRbeta template counts to usable DNA, with usable DNA measured through amplification of reference genes found in all nucleated cells. Repertoire TCRs were annotated as SARS-CoV-2-specific when V gene, CDR3 amino acid sequence and J gene were exactly matched to a known reactive TCR set. The reference SARS-CoV-2 TCR set was derived from MIRA and filtered for enrichment in COVID-19-positive ImmuneCODE repertoires, a step that removed public or cross-reactive TCRs. Drawing on the MIRA antigens, annotated TCRs were analysed further at the level of specific ORF or position within ORF. Depth was the summed frequency of annotated unique rearrangements, while breadth was defined as annotated unique rearrangements over total unique productive rearrangements. Two-sided Wilcoxon rank-sum tests were applied when comparing TCR breadth between groups. The immuneACCESS repertoire file appears here via TCRdb, limited to in-frame rearrangements. These files lack a portion of the clones; in checked studies, under half of the deficit traces to unresolved V genes, and the cause of the others is not known. For V, J and clone size, that table is used; D and trimming come from the DNA. In all, the sample holds hundreds of thousands of clones, and 80% to 95% of those were seen once. The ten largest clones take up 9% to 15% of the sample.

The source material was peripheral blood, sampled in a trial of Ad26.COV2.S vaccine versus placebo. Recombination linked TRBV30 to TRBJ2-7, with TRBD1 perhaps the D gene, on 6 matching bases. The source of this sequence is a person between 18 and 59 years old who received the Ad26.COV2.S COVID-19 vaccine or a placebo. The DNA sequence follows: TGTGCCTGGAGGGACAGCTCCTACGAGCAGTACTTC. This sequence encodes CAWRDSSYEQYF.